This TCR beta chain was captured by sequencing in a study of Graves' ophthalmopathy and Graves' hyperthyroidism. Regarding this clonotype: The target antigen is unknown. A junction boundary mismatches the germline segment, possibly from a read error.

Amplification of TCR beta CDR3 regions used RNA transcripts. Scientists carried out first-round RT-PCR using HTBI primers and then a second-round multiplex PCR. From the multiplex PCR reads, TCRdb called clonotypes with MiXCR, one entry per CDR3 protein. Seen here are 650,000 to 900,000 distinct CDR3 sequences, roughly two fifths observed once, and the top ten hold roughly 45%. This CDR3 is built from 15 residues. The germline V gene encodes CDR1 KGHDR and CDR2 SFDVKD. General study results and limits: Also, most clonotypes expanded in the thyroid above 0.001 frequency appeared in blood.

The chain is built from TRBV24-1 and TRBJ2-2, with a tentative D call TRBD1 (6 bases). The TCR originated in an adult man with Graves' ophthalmopathy. Sequencing was done on a sample of peripheral blood. The CDR3 coding sequence is TGTGCCACCAGAGGGGGAGAGAACCCCACCGGGGAGCTGCTTTTT. Protein: CATRGGENPTGELLF.